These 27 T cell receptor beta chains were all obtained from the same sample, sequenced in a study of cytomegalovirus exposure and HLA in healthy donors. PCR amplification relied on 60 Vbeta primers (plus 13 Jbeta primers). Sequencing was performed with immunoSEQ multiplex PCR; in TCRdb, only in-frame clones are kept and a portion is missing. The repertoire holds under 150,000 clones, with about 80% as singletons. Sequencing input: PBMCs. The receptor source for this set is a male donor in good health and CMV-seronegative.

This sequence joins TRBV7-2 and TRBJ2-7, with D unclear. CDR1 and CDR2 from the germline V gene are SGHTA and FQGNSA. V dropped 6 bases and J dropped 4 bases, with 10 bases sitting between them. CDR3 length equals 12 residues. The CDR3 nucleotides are TGTGCCAGCAGGGGCGTCACGTACGAGCAGTACTTC. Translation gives CASRGVTYEQYF.

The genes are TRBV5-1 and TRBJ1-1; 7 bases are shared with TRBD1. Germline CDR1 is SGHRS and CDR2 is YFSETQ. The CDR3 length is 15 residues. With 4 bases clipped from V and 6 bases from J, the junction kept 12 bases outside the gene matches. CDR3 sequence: CASSPRNTGDSEAFF. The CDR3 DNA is TGCGCCAGCAGCCCCCGTAATACAGGGGACTCTGAAGCTTTCTTT.

The CDR3 reads CASSLLDLTGYQYF. The CDR3 coding sequence is TGTGCCAGCAGCTTACTCGATTTAACAGGGTACCAGTACTTC. The rearrangement uses TRBV7-8 and TRBJ2-5; tentatively, D is TRBD1 (6 bases). V lost 2 bases to trimming and J lost 10 bases, with 17 bases between them. The CDR3 totals 14 residues. Germline CDR1 and CDR2: SGHVS and FQNEAQ.

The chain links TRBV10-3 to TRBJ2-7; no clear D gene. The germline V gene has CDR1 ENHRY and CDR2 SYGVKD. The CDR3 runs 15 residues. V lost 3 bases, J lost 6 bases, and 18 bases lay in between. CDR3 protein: CAISDLGSQIPEQYF. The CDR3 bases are TGTGCCATCAGTGATCTGGGCAGCCAAATCCCCGAGCAGTACTTC.

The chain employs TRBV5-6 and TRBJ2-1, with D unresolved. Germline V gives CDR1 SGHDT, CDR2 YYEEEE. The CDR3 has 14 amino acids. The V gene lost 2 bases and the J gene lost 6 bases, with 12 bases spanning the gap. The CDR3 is CASSFRFAGNEQFF. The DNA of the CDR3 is TGTGCCAGCAGCTTTCGGTTCGCAGGCAATGAGCAGTTCTTC. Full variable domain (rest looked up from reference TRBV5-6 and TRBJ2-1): DAGVTQSPTHLIKTRGQQVTLRCSPKSGHDTVSWYQQALGQGPQFIFQYYEEEERQRGNFPDRFSGHQFPNYSSELNVNALLLGDSALYLCASSFRFAGNEQFFGPGTRLTVL.

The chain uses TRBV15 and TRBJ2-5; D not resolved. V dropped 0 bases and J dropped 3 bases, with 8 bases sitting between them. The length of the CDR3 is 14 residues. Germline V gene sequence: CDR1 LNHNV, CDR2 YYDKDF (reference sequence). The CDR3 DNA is TGTGCCACCAGCAGAGATCAGGCGAAAGAGACCCAGTACTTC. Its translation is CATSRDQAKETQYF. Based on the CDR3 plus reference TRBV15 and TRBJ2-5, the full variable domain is DAMVIQNPRYQVTQFGKPVTLSCSQTLNHNVMYWYQQKSSQAPKLLFHYYDKDFNNEADTPDNFQSRRPNTSFCFLDIRSPGLGDTAMYLCATSRDQAKETQYFGPGTRLLVL.

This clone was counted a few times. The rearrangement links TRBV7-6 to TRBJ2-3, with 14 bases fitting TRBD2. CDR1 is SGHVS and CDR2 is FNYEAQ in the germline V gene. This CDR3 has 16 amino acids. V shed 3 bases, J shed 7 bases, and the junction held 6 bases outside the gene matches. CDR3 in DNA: TGTGCCAGCAGCTTGACTAGCGGGGGGGCGTTATATACGCAGTATTTT. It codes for CASSLTSGGALYTQYF. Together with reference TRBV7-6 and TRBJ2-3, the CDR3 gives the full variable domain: GAGVSQSPRYKVTKRGQDVALRCDPISGHVSLYWYRQALGQGPEFLTYFNYEAQQDKSGLPNDRFSAERPEGSISTLTIQRTEQRDSAMYRCASSLTSGGALYTQYFGPGTRLTVL.

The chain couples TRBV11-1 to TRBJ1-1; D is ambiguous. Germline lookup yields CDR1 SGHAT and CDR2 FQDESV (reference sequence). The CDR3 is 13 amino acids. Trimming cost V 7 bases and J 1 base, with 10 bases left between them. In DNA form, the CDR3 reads TGTGCCAGCAATAGACTAGGGAACACTGAAGCTTTCTTT. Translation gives CASNRLGNTEAFF.

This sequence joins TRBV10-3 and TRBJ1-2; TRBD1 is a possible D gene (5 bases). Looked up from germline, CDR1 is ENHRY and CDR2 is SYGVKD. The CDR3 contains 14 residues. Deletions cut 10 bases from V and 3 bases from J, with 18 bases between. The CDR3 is CATGGSGMDYGYTF. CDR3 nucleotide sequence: TGTGCCACCGGGGGGTCCGGGATGGACTATGGCTACACCTTC.

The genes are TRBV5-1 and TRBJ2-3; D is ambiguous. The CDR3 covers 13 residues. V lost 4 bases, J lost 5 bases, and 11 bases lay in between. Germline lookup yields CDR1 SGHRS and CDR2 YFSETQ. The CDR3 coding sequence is TGCGCCAGCAGCAATTCCCGGTTAGATACGCAGTATTTT. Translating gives CASSNSRLDTQYF.

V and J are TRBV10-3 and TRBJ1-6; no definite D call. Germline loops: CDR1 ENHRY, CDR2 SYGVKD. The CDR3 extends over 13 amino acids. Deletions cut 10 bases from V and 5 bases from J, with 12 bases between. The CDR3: CATQPGHNSPLHF. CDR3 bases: TGTGCCACCCAGCCAGGTCATAATTCACCCCTCCACTTT.

CDR3 loop: CAWSVRSGELFF. The CDR3 bases are TGTGCCTGGAGTGTGAGGTCCGGGGAGCTGTTTTTT. The genes are TRBV30 and TRBJ2-2; D is ambiguous. The CDR3 consists of 12 residues. The germline V gene has CDR1 GTSNPN and CDR2 SVGIG (reference sequence). Deletions cut 0 bases from V and 6 bases from J, with 5 bases between.

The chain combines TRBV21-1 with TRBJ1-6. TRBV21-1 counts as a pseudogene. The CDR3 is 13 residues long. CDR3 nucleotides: TGTGTCAGCGGCACGGAGGAGGGTTCACCCCTCCACTTT. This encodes CVSGTEEGSPLHF.

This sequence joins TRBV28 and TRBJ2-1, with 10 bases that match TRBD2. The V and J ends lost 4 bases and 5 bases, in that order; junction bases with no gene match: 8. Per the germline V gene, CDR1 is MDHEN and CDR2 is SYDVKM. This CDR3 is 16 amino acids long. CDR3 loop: CASSSGRLAGDNEQFF. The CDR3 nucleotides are TGTGCCAGCAGTTCGGGGAGGCTAGCGGGGGACAATGAGCAGTTCTTC.

CDR3 region: CASSPRGYGYTF. The CDR3 DNA is TGTGCCAGCAGCCCGCGGGGCTATGGCTACACCTTC. This chain connects TRBV9 to TRBJ1-2; D gene ambiguous. The CDR3 totals 12 residues. Germline CDR1 and CDR2: SGDLS and YYNGEE. V lost 4 bases to trimming and J lost 4 bases, with 8 bases between them.

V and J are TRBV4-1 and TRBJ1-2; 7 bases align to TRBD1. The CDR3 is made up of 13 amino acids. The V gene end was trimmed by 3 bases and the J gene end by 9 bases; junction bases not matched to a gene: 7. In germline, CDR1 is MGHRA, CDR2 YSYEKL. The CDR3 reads CASSHQGGYSYTF. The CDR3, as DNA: TGCGCCAGCAGCCACCAGGGGGGATATAGCTACACCTTC.

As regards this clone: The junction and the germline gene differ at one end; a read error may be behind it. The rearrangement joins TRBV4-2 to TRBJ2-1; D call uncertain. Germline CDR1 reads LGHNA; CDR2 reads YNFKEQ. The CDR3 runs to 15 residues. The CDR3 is CASSLRLSSYNERFF. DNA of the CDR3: TGTGCCAGCAGCCTCAGATTAAGCTCCTACAATGAGCGGTTCTTC.

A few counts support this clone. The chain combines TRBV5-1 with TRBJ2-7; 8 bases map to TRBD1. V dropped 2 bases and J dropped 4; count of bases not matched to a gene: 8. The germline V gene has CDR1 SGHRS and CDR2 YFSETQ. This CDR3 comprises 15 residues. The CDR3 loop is CASSFPGTGNYEQYF. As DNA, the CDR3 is TGCGCCAGCAGCTTTCCCGGGACAGGAAATTACGAGCAGTACTTC.

The CDR3 DNA reads as TGCGCCAGCAGCCCGAGAGGAAGTAGTGAGACCCAGTACTTC. The encoded protein is CASSPRGSSETQYF. The rearrangement joins TRBV4-3 to TRBJ2-5; D is ambiguous. The CDR3 totals 14 residues. Germline V lookup: CDR1 LGHNA, CDR2 YSLEER. The V gene lost 4 bases and the J gene lost 5 bases, with 14 bases spanning the gap.

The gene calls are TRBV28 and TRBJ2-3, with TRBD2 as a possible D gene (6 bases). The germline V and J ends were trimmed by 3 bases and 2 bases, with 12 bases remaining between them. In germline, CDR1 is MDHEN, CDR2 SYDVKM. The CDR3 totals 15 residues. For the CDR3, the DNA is TGTGCCAGCAGTTTCCTTGAGGACTACACAGATACGCAGTATTTT. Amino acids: CASSFLEDYTDTQYF.

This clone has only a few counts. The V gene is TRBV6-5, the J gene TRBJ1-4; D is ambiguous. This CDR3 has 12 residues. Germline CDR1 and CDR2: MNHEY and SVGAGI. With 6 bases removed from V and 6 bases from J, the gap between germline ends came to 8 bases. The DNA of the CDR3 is TGTGCCAGCAGATCCATCCATGAAAAACTGTTTTTT. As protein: CASRSIHEKLFF.

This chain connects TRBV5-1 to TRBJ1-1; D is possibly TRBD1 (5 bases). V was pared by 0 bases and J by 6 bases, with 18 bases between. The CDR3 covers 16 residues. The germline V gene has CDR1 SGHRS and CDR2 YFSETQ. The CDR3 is CASSLAYQGKKAEAFF. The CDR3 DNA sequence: TGCGCCAGCAGCTTGGCCTATCAGGGAAAAAAGGCTGAAGCTTTCTTT.

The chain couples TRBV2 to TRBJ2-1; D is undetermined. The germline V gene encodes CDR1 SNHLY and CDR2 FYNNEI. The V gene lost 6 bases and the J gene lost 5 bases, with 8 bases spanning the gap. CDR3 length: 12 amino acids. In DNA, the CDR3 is TGTGCCAGCAGACCCACACACAATGAGCAGTTCTTC. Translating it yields CASRPTHNEQFF. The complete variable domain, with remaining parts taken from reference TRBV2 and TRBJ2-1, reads EPEVTQTPSHQVTQMGQEVILRCVPISNHLYFYWYRQILGQKVEFLVSFYNNEISEKSEIFDDQFSVERPDGSNFTLKIRSTKLEDSAMYFCASRPTHNEQFFGPGTRLTVL.

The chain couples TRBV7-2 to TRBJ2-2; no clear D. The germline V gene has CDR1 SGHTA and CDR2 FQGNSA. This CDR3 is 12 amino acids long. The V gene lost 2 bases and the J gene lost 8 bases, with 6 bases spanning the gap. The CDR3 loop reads CASSLLQGELFF. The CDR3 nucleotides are TGTGCCAGCAGCTTACTCCAGGGGGAGCTGTTTTTT. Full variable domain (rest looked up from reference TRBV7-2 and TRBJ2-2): GAGVSQSPSNKVTEKGKDVELRCDPISGHTALYWYRQSLGQGLEFLIYFQGNSAPDKSGLPSDRFSAERTGGSVSTLTIQRTQQEDSAVYLCASSLLQGELFFGEGSRLTVL.

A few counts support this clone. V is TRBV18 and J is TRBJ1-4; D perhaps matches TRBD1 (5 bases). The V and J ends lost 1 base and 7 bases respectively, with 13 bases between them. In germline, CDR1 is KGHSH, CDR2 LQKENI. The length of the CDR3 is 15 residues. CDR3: CASSPRVSGGEKLFF. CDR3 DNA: TGTGCCAGCTCACCACGAGTCTCGGGGGGTGAAAAACTGTTTTTT.

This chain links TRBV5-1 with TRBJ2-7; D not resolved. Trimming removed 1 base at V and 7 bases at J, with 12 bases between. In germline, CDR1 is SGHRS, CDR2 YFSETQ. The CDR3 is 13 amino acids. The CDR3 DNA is TGCGCCAGCAGCTTGAGTTTGTCCGGGGAGCAGTACTTC. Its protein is CASSLSLSGEQYF.

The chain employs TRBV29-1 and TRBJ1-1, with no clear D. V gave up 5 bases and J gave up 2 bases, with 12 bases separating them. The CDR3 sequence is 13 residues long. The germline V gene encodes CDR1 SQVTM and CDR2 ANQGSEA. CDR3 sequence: CSVPKAGNTEAFF. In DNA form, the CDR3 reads TGCAGCGTTCCTAAAGCGGGTAACACTGAAGCTTTCTTT.